This entry is about one TCR beta chain. TCRdb re-called the reads through MiXCR, storing one row per CDR3 protein. The repertoire includes hundreds of thousands of distinct CDR3 sequences, roughly 17% of them detected once, and around 11% sits in the top ten. The sample is drawn from a study of T cell repertoires in cytomegalovirus infection. Trimming removed 7 bases from V and 0 bases from J, with 11 bases in between. This CDR3 is built from 14 residues. Germline values: CDR1 SNHLY, CDR2 FYNNEI. V is TRBV2 and J is TRBJ2-3; no firm D call. The clonotype was recovered from a human donor in good health (CMV status not recorded). Some clones in this sample may be carry-over from other donors' samples. The sample taken for sequencing was PBMCs. CDR3 sequence reads: CASNGGFSTDTQYF. The CDR3 DNA is TGTGCCAGCAACGGTGGATTTAGCACAGATACGCAGTATTTT.